This is a list of T cell receptor beta chains from one sample in a study of T cells in Graves' hyperthyroidism and ophthalmopathy. Using its own MiXCR run on the multiplex PCR reads, TCRdb lists one record per CDR3 protein. The sample has under 350,000 distinct CDR3 sequences, roughly 13% seen once. Sequencing used blood. The receptors here all came from a woman aged 25 to 45 with Graves' hyperthyroidism that later progressed to Graves' ophthalmopathy. Each CDR3 is given with its conserved first and last residue. Each record gives: V gene, J gene, D gene, clone size, CDR3 protein, CDR3 DNA. D genes are given only for firm matches. Rows give clone size only sometimes, using once, few, many, or a class for an expanded clone.

V: TRBV4-1; J: TRBJ2-3; D: TRBD2; size: many; CDR3: CASSLILAWITDTQYF; DNA: TGCGCCAGCAGCCTAATACTAGCGTGGATCACAGATACGCAGTATTTT
V: TRBV7-9; J: TRBJ1-4; D: TRBD1; size: many; CDR3: CASSTRQGRANEKLFF; DNA: TGTGCCAGCAGCACCCGACAGGGACGAGCTAATGAAAAACTGTTTTTT
V: TRBV20-1; J: TRBJ1-6; D: -; size: -; CDR3: CSARESPRGAVGSPLHF; DNA: TGCAGTGCTAGAGAAAGTCCCCGGGGGGCAGTTGGTTCACCCCTCCACTTT
V: TRBV7-8; J: TRBJ2-2; D: TRBD2; size: many; CDR3: CASSTERGNTGELFF; DNA: TGTGCCAGCAGCACTGAGCGGGGGAACACCGGGGAGCTGTTTTTT
V: TRBV6-1; J: TRBJ1-2; D: -; size: many; CDR3: CASEGSLYGYTF; DNA: TGTGCCAGCGAGGGCAGCCTATATGGCTACACCTTC
V: TRBV27; J: TRBJ2-1; D: -; size: many; CDR3: CASSPHGPAYNEQFF; DNA: TGTGCCAGCAGTCCGCACGGCCCGGCCTACAATGAGCAGTTCTTC
V: TRBV11-2; J: TRBJ1-4; D: TRBD1; size: many; CDR3: CASSPGGRVTEKLFF; DNA: TGTGCCAGCAGCCCAGGGGGCAGGGTGACCGAAAAACTGTTTTTT
V: TRBV20-1; J: TRBJ2-7; D: -; size: many; CDR3: CSAQSDIGGYEQYF; DNA: TGCAGTGCTCAATCAGACATAGGGGGCTACGAGCAGTACTTC
V: TRBV20-1; J: TRBJ2-3; D: TRBD2; size: many; CDR3: CSAIRRGSTDTQYF; DNA: TGCAGTGCCATCAGGCGGGGGAGCACAGATACGCAGTATTTT
V: TRBV27; J: TRBJ2-7; D: TRBD1; size: many; CDR3: CASSRGQGGSYEQYF; DNA: TGTGCCAGCAGCCGAGGACAGGGGGGCTCCTACGAGCAGTACTTC
V: TRBV7-9; J: TRBJ1-1; D: -; size: few; CDR3: CASSFLGSEAFF; DNA: TGTGCCAGCAGCTTCTTGGGGTCCGAAGCTTTCTTT
V: TRBV30; J: TRBJ2-5; D: -; size: -; CDR3: CAWSIHQETQYF; DNA: TGTGCCTGGAGTATACACCAAGAGACCCAGTACTTC
V: TRBV7-2; J: TRBJ2-7; D: TRBD2; size: few; CDR3: CASGIEQYF; DNA: TGTGCTAGCGGGATCGAGCAGTACTTC
V: TRBV12-3/TRBV12-4; J: TRBJ1-1; D: -; size: many; CDR3: CASSSLLGGTEAFF; DNA: TGTGCCAGCAGTTCCCTATTGGGGGGCACTGAAGCTTTCTTT
V: TRBV6-5; J: TRBJ2-2; D: -; size: many; CDR3: CASSYSPGSTGELFF; DNA: TGTGCCAGCAGTTACTCGCCAGGGAGCACCGGGGAGCTGTTTTTT
V: TRBV6-1; J: TRBJ2-1; D: -; size: few; CDR3: CAAMGGEQFF; DNA: TGTGCCGCGATGGGTGGGGAGCAGTTCTTC
V: TRBV20-1; J: TRBJ2-3; D: -; size: -; CDR3: CSAREGDRPDTQYF; DNA: TGCAGTGCTAGAGAGGGGGATCGCCCAGATACGCAGTATTTT
V: TRBV30; J: TRBJ2-3; D: -; size: few; CDR3: CAWSEGQSTDTQYF; DNA: TGTGCCTGGAGTGAAGGACAGAGCACAGATACGCAGTATTTT
V: TRBV19; J: TRBJ1-4; D: -; size: few; CDR3: CASNLGPTNEKLFF; DNA: TGTGCCAGTAACCTCGGCCCAACTAATGAAAAACTGTTTTTT
V: TRBV3-1; J: TRBJ2-2; D: -; size: many; CDR3: CASSQEATATGELFF; DNA: TGTGCCAGCAGCCAAGAGGCCACGGCCACCGGGGAGCTGTTTTTT
V: TRBV28; J: TRBJ2-7; D: -; size: many; CDR3: CASSVPTQSYEQYF; DNA: TGTGCCAGCAGTGTACCGACGCAATCCTACGAGCAGTACTTC
V: TRBV25-1; J: TRBJ2-7; D: TRBD2; size: few; CDR3: CASSDPTSGRAYEQYF; DNA: TGTGCCAGCAGTGACCCCACTAGCGGGAGGGCCTACGAGCAGTACTTC
V: TRBV18; J: TRBJ1-1; D: -; size: -; CDR3: CASSPFGDKNTEAFF; DNA: TGTGCCAGCTCACCGTTCGGAGACAAGAACACTGAAGCTTTCTTT
V: TRBV11-2; J: TRBJ1-1; D: -; size: once; CDR3: CASSFSLVNTEAFF; DNA: TGTGCCAGCAGCTTTAGCTTAGTGAACACTGAAGCTTTCTTT